A single count supports the clone carrying this T cell receptor beta chain. These data belong to a study of cytomegalovirus exposure and HLA in healthy donors. Deletions cut 7 bases from V and 5 bases from J, with 8 bases between. This CDR3 spans 11 amino acids. CDR1 is SNHLY, CDR2 FYNNEI, per germline. The PCR had 60 Vbeta and 13 Jbeta primers. Clones were sequenced by immunoSEQ multiplex PCR, and TCRdb holds only the in-frame ones, with some missing. The data show a few hundred thousand clones, 92% seen once. This sequence was found in a girl aged 2 to 9 in good health and CMV-seronegative. Sequences were obtained from PBMCs. The chain recombines TRBV2 with TRBJ2-5; D gene unclear. The CDR3 region has the DNA TGTGCCAGCACAGGTTTGGAGACCCAGTACTTC. Translation: CASTGLETQYF.